This TCR beta chain came from a study of regulatory T cells in long-lasting Graves disease. Germline V gene data show CDR1 as SGHNT and CDR2 as YENEEA. CDR3 length: 15 amino acids. Trimming removed 5 bases from V and 0 bases from J, with 11 bases in between. Time point specified: newly diagnosed GD, antithyroid drugs for less than 3 months. PBMC-extracted RNA yielded the TCR library. Building the TCR beta libraries relied on iRepertoire HTBI primers, and CDR3 regions underwent Arm-PCR. Using its own MiXCR run on the multiplex PCR reads, TCRdb lists one record per CDR3 protein. The table shows over 200,000 distinct CDR3 sequences, with about 16% occurring only once. This clonotype was recorded many times.

The genes are TRBV11-3 and TRBJ2-1; D unresolved. The sequencing here drew on peripheral blood mononuclear cells (PBMCs), taken at new diagnosis, from a patient treated with antithyroid drugs. The sequence derives from a female donor with Graves disease. The chain's CDR3 is CASSQSWDSYNEQFF. The CDR3 region has the DNA TGTGCCAGCAGCCAGAGTTGGGACTCCTACAATGAGCAGTTCTTC. The full variable domain, in which reference TRBV11-3 and TRBJ2-1 provide the parts outside the CDR3, is EAGVVQSPRYKIIEKKQPVAFWCNPISGHNTLYWYLQNLGQGPELLIRYENEEAVDDSQLPKDRFSAERLKGVDSTLKIQPAELGDSAVYLCASSQSWDSYNEQFFGPGTRLTVL.